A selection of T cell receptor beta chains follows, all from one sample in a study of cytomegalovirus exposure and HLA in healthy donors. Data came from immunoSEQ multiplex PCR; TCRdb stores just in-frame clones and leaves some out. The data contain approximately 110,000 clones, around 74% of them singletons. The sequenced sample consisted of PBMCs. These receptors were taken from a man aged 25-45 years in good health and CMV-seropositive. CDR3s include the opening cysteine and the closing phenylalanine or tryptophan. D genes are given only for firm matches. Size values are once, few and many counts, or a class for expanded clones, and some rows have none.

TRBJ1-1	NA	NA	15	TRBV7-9	CSSSPSTGTYTEAFF	TGTTCCAGCAGCCCTTCTACAGGAACCTACACTGAAGCTTTCTTT
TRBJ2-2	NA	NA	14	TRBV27	CASNKGRNTGELFF	TGTGCCAGCAACAAAGGGAGGAACACCGGGGAGCTGTTTTTT
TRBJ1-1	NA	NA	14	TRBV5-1	CASSLGRVNTEAFF	TGCGCCAGCAGCTTGGGGAGAGTGAACACTGAAGCTTTCTTT
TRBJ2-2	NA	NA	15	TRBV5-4	CASSLRGDPTGELFF	TGTGCCAGCAGCTTGCGCGGGGACCCCACCGGGGAGCTGTTTTTT
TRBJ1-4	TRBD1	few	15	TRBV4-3	CASSQEDRGYEKLFF	TGCGCCAGCAGCCAAGAGGACAGGGGCTATGAAAAACTGTTTTTT
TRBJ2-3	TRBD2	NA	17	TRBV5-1	CASSSGASGAITDTQYF	TGCGCCAGCAGCTCGGGGGCTAGCGGGGCGATCACAGATACGCAGTATTTT
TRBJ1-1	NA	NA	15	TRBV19	CASSIQGTTNTEAFF	TGTGCCAGTAGTATTCAGGGGACCACGAACACTGAAGCTTTCTTT
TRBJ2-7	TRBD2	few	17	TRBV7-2	CASRSGTSGGLPYEQYF	TGTGCCAGCAGATCCGGGACTAGCGGGGGCCTCCCCTACGAGCAGTACTTC
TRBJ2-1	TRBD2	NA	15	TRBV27	CASSRGLAGRNEQFF	TGTGCCAGCAGCAGGGGACTAGCGGGGCGCAATGAGCAGTTCTTC
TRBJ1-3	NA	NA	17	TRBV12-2	CASRLGSPGSSGNTIYF	TGTGCAAGTCGCTTAGGTTCTCCGGGAAGCTCTGGAAACACCATATATTTT
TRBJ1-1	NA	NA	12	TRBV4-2	CASSQPGFEAFF	TGTGCCAGCAGCCAGCCTGGCTTTGAAGCTTTCTTT
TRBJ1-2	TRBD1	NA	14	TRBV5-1	CASSLRQGGYGYTF	TGCGCCAGCAGCTTGAGACAGGGCGGCTATGGCTACACCTTC
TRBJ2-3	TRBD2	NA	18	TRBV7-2	CASSFPSGGSIDTDTQYF	TGTGCCAGCAGCTTCCCTAGCGGGGGCTCAATCGACACAGATACGCAGTATTTT
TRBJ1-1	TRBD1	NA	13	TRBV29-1	CSARHRGGTEAFF	TGCAGCGCCCGACACAGGGGAGGAACTGAAGCTTTCTTT